This T cell receptor (beta chain) derives from a study of OX40 agonist ivuxolimab in advanced cancers. Sequencing used immunoSEQ multiplex PCR; TCRdb keeps in-frame clones, though not all of them. The profile shows 120,000 or so clones, 90% to 95% of them singletons. In its sample, this clone was seen once. J was trimmed by 2 bases and V by 4 bases; bases with no gene match: 7. The germline V gene has CDR1 SGHRS and CDR2 YFSETQ. The length of the CDR3 is 17 residues. This material consisted of CD4+ or CD8+ T cells sorted from blood, taken in a trial of the OX40 agonist ivuxolimab. This sequence originates from an adult with an advanced solid tumor such as melanoma, head and neck, liver or kidney cancer. The chain couples TRBV5-1 to TRBJ2-7; the match to TRBD2 covers 15 bases. In nucleotides, the CDR3 is TGCGCCAGCAGCGTGGGACTAGCGGGGGGATCAACCTACGAGCAGTACTTC. Protein product: CASSVGLAGGSTYEQYF.